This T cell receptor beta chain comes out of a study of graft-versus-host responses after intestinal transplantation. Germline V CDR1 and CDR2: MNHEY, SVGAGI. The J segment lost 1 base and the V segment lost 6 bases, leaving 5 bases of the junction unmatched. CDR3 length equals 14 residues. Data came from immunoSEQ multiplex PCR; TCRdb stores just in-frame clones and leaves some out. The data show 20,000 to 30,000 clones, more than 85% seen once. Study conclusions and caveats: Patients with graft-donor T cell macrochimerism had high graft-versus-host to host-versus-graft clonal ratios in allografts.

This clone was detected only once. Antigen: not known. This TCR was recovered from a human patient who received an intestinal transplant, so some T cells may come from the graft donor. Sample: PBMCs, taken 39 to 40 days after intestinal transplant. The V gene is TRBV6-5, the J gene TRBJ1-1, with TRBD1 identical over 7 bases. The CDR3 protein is CASSPGQPNTEAFF. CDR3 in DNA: TGTGCCAGCAGCCCGGGACAGCCGAACACTGAAGCTTTCTTT.